A single sample is the source of the 14 T cell receptor beta chains below, sequenced in a study of early T cells in non-severe SARS-CoV-2 infection. MiXCR, run by TCRdb on the 5' RACE reads, gives a single entry per CDR3 protein. The table includes fewer than 65,000 distinct CDR3 sequences, almost 9.5% detected once. The sequenced sample was whole blood. The receptor source for this set is an adult who was a healthcare worker with PCR-confirmed SARS-CoV-2 infection or an uninfected control (not recorded which).

This clonotype was seen a handful of times. The chain links TRBV20-1 to TRBJ1-3; TRBD1 is a possible D gene (6 bases). Germline V gene data show CDR1 as DFQATT and CDR2 as SNEGSKA (reference sequence). V lost 8 bases, J lost 1 base, and 21 bases lay in between. CDR3 length equals 16 residues. CDR3 region: CSMKGVGSFSGNTIYF. DNA for the CDR3: TGCAGTATGAAGGGGGTGGGGAGCTTTTCTGGAAACACCATATATTTT.

This clonotype was found a few times. The chain joins TRBV28 to TRBJ1-4; 7 nucleotides align to TRBD1. J lost 8 bases, V lost 7 bases, and 16 bases had no gene match. Germline-derived CDR1 and CDR2 are MDHEN and SYDVKM. This CDR3 contains 16 residues. This chain's CDR3 is CASKNAPGQKTEKLFF. For the CDR3, the DNA is TGTGCCAGCAAAAACGCACCGGGACAGAAAACAGAAAAACTGTTTTTT.

This clonotype was recorded a few times. This chain's CDR3 is CASSLARRLMNTEAFF. The CDR3 bases are TGTGCCAGCAGTTTAGCCAGGCGGCTGATGAACACTGAAGCTTTCTTT. The V gene is TRBV12-3 or TRBV12-4, the J gene TRBJ1-1; unclear D gene. V was pared by 0 bases and J by 0 bases, with 11 bases between. The CDR3 length is 16 residues.

V gene TRBV18 combines with J gene TRBJ1-2, with TRBD1 matching 8 bases. J gave up 7 bases and V 0 bases, and 4 bases lay outside the gene matches. The germline gives CDR1 KGHSH, CDR2 LQKENI. The CDR3 extends over 14 amino acids. The CDR3 here is CASSPPAGGSGYTF. CDR3 nucleotides: TGTGCCAGCTCACCACCGGCAGGGGGCTCTGGCTACACCTTC.

This clonotype came up a few times. This chain connects TRBV18 to TRBJ2-6; 8 nucleotides line up with TRBD1. The trim removed 2 bases at V and 0 bases at J, leaving 6 bases unmatched. Germline-derived CDR1 and CDR2 are KGHSH and LQKENI. The CDR3 covers 18 residues. CDR3 sequence: CASSPGQGVISGANVLTF. In DNA, the CDR3 is TGTGCCAGCTCACCAGGACAGGGTGTCATCTCTGGGGCCAACGTCCTGACTTTC. Full variable domain (remainder filled in from reference TRBV18 and TRBJ2-6): NAGVMQNPRHLVRRRGQEARLRCSPMKGHSHVYWYRQLPEEGLKFMVYLQKENIIDESGMPKERFSAEFPKEGPSILRIQQVVRGDSAAYFCASSPGQGVISGANVLTFGAGSRLTVL.

This clonotype was seen a handful of times. The rearrangement joins TRBV5-6 to TRBJ1-5; D gene ambiguous. The V gene lost 3 bases and the J gene lost 2 bases, with 9 bases spanning the gap. This CDR3 comprises 14 residues. The germline CDR1 and CDR2 sequences are SGHDT and YYEEEE. This chain's CDR3 is CASSYDGGNQPQHF. The CDR3 DNA reads TGTGCCAGCAGCTATGACGGCGGCAATCAGCCCCAGCATTTT. The complete variable domain, with remaining parts taken from reference TRBV5-6 and TRBJ1-5, reads DAGVTQSPTHLIKTRGQQVTLRCSPKSGHDTVSWYQQALGQGPQFIFQYYEEEERQRGNFPDRFSGHQFPNYSSELNVNALLLGDSALYLCASSYDGGNQPQHFGDGTRLSIL.

The rearrangement joins TRBV7-2 to TRBJ2-3; 7 bases agree with TRBD2. This CDR3 region has 16 residues. The V gene end was trimmed by 5 bases and the J gene end by 10 bases; junction bases not matched to a gene: 18. Germline V lookup: CDR1 SGHTA, CDR2 FQGNSA. The DNA of the CDR3 is TGTGCCAGCAGCCCTAGGTCGGGGGGTAACAGAGTTGCGCAGTATTTT. Protein product: CASSPRSGGNRVAQYF.

The V and J genes are TRBV10-3 and TRBJ1-2; D not certain. The CDR3 sequence is 12 residues long. Trimming stripped 2 bases from V and 7 bases from J, with 8 bases between. Germline V gene data show CDR1 as ENHRY and CDR2 as SYGVKD. DNA for the CDR3: TGTGCCATCAGTGAGCCTCTAATTGGCTACACCTTC. It is translated as CAISEPLIGYTF.

This clonotype was seen repeatedly, ten times or more. V gene TRBV6-5 combines with J gene TRBJ1-5, with 8 bases that match TRBD1. Germline V gene data show CDR1 as MNHEY and CDR2 as SVGAGI. Trimming cost V 6 bases and J 0 bases; bases outside gene matches: 7. This CDR3 has 16 residues. The CDR3 protein is CASSPGQGGSNQPQHF. In DNA, the CDR3 is TGTGCCAGCAGCCCCGGACAGGGTGGTAGCAATCAGCCCCAGCATTTT.

V and J are TRBV6-5 and TRBJ2-6, with D tentatively TRBD1 (6 bases). The V gene's germline CDR1 is MNHEY and CDR2 SVGAGI. The CDR3 contains 16 residues. The V and J ends lost 5 bases and 4 bases respectively, with 15 bases between them. The CDR3 nucleotides are TGTGCCAGCAGTCACGCCACAGGGACCGGGGCCAACGTCCTGACTTTC. Its protein is CASSHATGTGANVLTF.

This clonotype was counted ten times or more. The CDR3 sequence is CASSYGGGTILTEAFF. The DNA for the CDR3 is TGTGCCAGCAGTTACGGAGGGGGCACAATTCTCACTGAAGCTTTCTTT. V and J are TRBV6-6 and TRBJ1-1; 7 positions agree with TRBD1. CDR3 size: 16 residues. Germline V gene lookup returns CDR1 MNHNY and CDR2 SVGAGI (reference sequence). The V and J ends lost 2 bases and 4 bases, in that order; junction bases with no gene match: 10.

This clonotype turned up a few times. The CDR3: CASSLGQREYGYTF. Here the CDR3 DNA reads TGTGCCAGCAGCTTGGGACAGCGCGAGTATGGCTACACCTTC. The chain uses TRBV5-4 and TRBJ1-2; TRBD1 might be the D (5 bases). This CDR3 comprises 14 residues. Trimming took 0 bases from V and 5 from J, leaving 11 bases between them. The germline CDR1 and CDR2 sequences are SGHNT and YYREEE (reference sequence).

In its sample, this clonotype was seen many times. The chain joins TRBV6-5 to TRBJ1-6; D call uncertain. Germline V gives CDR1 MNHEY, CDR2 SVGAGI. V lost 0 bases to trimming and J lost 0 bases, with 9 bases between them. This CDR3 comprises 17 residues. The CDR3 nucleotides read TGTGCCAGCAGTTACTCGAGGCGGAGCTCCTATAATTCACCCCTCCACTTT. It codes for CASSYSRRSSYNSPLHF.

This clonotype came up many times. The genes are TRBV6-6 and TRBJ1-6; a weak D match, TRBD1 (6 bases). CDR1 MNHNY and CDR2 SVGAGI come from the germline V gene (reference sequence). The CDR3 extends over 14 amino acids. Trimming removed 5 bases at V and 9 bases at J, with 14 bases between. The CDR3 sequence: CASSPPGHLSPLHF. CDR3 in DNA: TGTGCCAGCAGTCCCCCGGGACACCTTTCACCCCTCCACTTT.